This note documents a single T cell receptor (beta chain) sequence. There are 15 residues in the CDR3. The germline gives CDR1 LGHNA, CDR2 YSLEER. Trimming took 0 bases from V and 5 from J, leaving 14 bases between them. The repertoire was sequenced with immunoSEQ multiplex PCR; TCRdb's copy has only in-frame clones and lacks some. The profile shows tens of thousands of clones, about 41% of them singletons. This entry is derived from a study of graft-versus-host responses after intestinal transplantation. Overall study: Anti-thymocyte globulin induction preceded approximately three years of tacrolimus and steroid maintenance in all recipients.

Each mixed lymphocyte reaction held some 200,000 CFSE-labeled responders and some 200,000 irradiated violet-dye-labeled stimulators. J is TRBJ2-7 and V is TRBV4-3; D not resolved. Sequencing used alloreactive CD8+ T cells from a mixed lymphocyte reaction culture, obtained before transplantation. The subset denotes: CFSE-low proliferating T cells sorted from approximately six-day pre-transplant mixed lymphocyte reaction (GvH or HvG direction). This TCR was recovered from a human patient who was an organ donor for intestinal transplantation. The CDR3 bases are TGCGCCAGCAGCCAAGATCCCAGAGCGCCCGACGAGCAGTACTTC. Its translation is CASSQDPRAPDEQYF.